This record covers a single TCR beta chain. These data come from a study of CD4+ T cells in melanoma. This CDR3 has 16 residues. Germline V gene data show CDR1 as LGHNA and CDR2 as YSLEER. The V end lost 0 bases, the J end lost 5 bases, and 15 bases lay between the germline ends. Sequenced by immunoSEQ multiplex PCR; TCRdb stores in-frame clones only, minus some. The sample has roughly 110,000 clones, roughly 90% seen once. The chain uses TRBV4-3 and TRBJ2-3; TRBD1 is a possible D gene (6 bases). The receptor was isolated from a human donor with melanoma. Sequencing used peripheral blood. CDR3 DNA sequence: TGCGCCAGCAGCCAAGATGAGGGGGTCCGGAAAGATACGCAGTATTTT. It yields the protein CASSQDEGVRKDTQYF.